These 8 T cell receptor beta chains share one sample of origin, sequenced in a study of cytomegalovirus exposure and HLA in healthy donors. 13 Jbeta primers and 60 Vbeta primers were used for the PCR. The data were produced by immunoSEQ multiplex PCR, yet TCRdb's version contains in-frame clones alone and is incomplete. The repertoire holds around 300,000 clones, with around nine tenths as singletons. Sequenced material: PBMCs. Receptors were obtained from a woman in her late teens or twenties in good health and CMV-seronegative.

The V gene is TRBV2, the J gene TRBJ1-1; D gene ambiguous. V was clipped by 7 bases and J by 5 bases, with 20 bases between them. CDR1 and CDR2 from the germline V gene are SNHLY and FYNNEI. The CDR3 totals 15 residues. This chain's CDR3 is CASKPNGEGITEAFF. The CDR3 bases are TGTGCCAGCAAACCTAACGGGGAGGGAATAACTGAAGCTTTCTTT.

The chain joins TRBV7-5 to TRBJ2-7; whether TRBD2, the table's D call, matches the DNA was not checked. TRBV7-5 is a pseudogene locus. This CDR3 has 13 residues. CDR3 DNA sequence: TGTGCCAGAAGCTTAGCGTTGTCCTACGAGCAGTACTTC. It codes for CARSLALSYEQYF.

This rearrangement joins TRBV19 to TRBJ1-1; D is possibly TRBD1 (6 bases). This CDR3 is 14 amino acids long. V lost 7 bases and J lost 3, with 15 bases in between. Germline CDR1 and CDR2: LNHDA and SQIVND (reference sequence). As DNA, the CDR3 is TGTGCCAGTATCAGGGAGGGGGAATACACTGAAGCTTTCTTT. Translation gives CASIREGEYTEAFF.

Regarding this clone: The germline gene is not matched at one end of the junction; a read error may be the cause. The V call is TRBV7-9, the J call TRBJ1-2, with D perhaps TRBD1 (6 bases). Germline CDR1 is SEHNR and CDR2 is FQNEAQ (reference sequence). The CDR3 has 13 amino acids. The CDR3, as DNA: TGTTCCAGCAGCTTAGCAGGGGACACTGGCTACACCTTC. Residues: CSSSLAGDTGYTF. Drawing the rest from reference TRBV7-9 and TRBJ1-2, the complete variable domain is DTGVSQNPRHKITKRGQNVTFRCDPISEHNRLYWYRQTLGQGPEFLTYFQNEAQLEKSRLLSDRFSAERPKGSFSTLEIQRTEQGDSAMYLCSSSLAGDTGYTFGSGTRLTVV.

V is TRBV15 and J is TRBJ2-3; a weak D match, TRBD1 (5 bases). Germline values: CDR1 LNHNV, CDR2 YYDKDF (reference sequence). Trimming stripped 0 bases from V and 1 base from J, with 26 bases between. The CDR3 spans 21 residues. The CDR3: CATSRDLGANTPGWGTDTQYF. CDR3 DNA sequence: TGTGCCACCAGCAGAGATCTAGGGGCCAACACACCCGGGTGGGGCACAGATACGCAGTATTTT.

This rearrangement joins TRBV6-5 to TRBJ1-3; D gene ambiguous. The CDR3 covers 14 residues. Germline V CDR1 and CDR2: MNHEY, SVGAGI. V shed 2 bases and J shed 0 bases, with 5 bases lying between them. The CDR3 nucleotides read TGTGCCAGCAGTTACGCAGGCTCTGGAAACACCATATATTTT. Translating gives CASSYAGSGNTIYF.

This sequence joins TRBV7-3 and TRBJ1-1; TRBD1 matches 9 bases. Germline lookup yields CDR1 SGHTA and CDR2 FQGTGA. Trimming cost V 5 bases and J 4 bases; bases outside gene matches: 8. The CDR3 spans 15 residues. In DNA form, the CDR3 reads TGTGCCAGCAGCCTTACAGGGGGCTCGGCCACTGAAGCTTTCTTT. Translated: CASSLTGGSATEAFF.

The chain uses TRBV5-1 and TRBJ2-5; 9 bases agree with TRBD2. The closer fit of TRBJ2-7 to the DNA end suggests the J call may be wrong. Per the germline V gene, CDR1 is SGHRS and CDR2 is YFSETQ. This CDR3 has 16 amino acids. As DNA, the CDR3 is TGCGCCAGCAGCTTCCAGCGGGGGGTCAAGCCCTACGAGCAGTACTTC. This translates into CASSFQRGVKPYEQYF.